A selection of T cell receptor beta chains follows, all from one sample in a study of T cell responses to AZD1222 COVID-19 vaccine. Sequencing used immunoSEQ multiplex PCR; TCRdb keeps in-frame clones, though not all of them. This table holds 120,000 to 150,000 clones, about 89% found once. This material consisted of peripheral blood, taken on day 0 of MenACWY control vaccination. All receptors come from an adult in good health. CDR3s include the opening cysteine and the closing phenylalanine or tryptophan. The order of the fields is clone size, J gene, V gene, CDR3 length, D gene, CDR3 DNA, CDR3 protein. A D gene is named only where the DNA matches it firmly. Clone size is stated in some rows and not others, as once, few, many or a class when expanded.

>.|TRBJ2-6|TRBV27|18|TRBD1
TGTGCCAGCAGCCGAGCCGGGACAGGGGTGGCTGGGGCCAACGTCCTGACTTTC
CASSRAGTGVAGANVLTF
>.|TRBJ1-5|TRBV7-8|19|.
TGTGCCAGCAGCTTAATTCGAGTTGTCTATGGTCCTAGCAATCAGCCCCAGCATTTT
CASSLIRVVYGPSNQPQHF
>.|TRBJ2-5|TRBV7-3|15|TRBD2
TGTGCCAGCAGCCCAACAACTAGCGTAGGAGAGACCCAGTACTTC
CASSPTTSVGETQYF
>.|TRBJ1-5|TRBV6-5|14|.
TGTGCCAGCAGTTCCGTCGGGGGCAATCAGCCCCAGCATTTT
CASSSVGGNQPQHF
>few|TRBJ1-1|TRBV3-1/TRBV3-2|13|.
TGTGCCAGCGCTGACTCTATGAACACTGAAGCTTTCTTT
CASADSMNTEAFF
>.|TRBJ2-7|TRBV5-4|13|.
TGTGCCAGCAGCTTGGGGCTAGCTGGCGAGCAGTACTTC
CASSLGLAGEQYF
>.|TRBJ2-7|TRBV11-2|13|.
TGTGCCAGCAGCCGACAGGTTACCTACGAGCAGTACTTC
CASSRQVTYEQYF
>.|TRBJ2-2|TRBV30|14|TRBD1
TGTGCCTGGAGTGTAGCAGGGGGATCCGGGGAGCTGTTTTTT
CAWSVAGGSGELFF
>.|TRBJ1-6|TRBV3-1/TRBV3-2|15|.
TGTGCCAGCAGCCAAGGCCAGGGAGGACTATCACCCCTCCACTTT
CASSQGQGGLSPLHF
>.|TRBJ2-5|TRBV4-1|15|TRBD1
TGCGCCAGCAGCCCCCAGGGGGCCGGTGTAGAGACCCAGTACTTC
CASSPQGAGVETQYF
>.|TRBJ2-3|TRBV3-1/TRBV3-2|13|.
TGTGCCAGCAGCCCGGGGGACACAGATACGCAGTATTTT
CASSPGDTDTQYF
>once|TRBJ2-7|TRBV30|15|.
TGTGCCTGGAGTGTTTTCGGGGTGGGGGACTACGAGCAGTACTTC
CAWSVFGVGDYEQYF
>.|TRBJ2-1|TRBV5-1|16|.
TGCGCCAGCAGCCCGGAGGAGGGAGCGGTAAGGGGTGAGCAGTTCTTC
CASSPEEGAVRGEQFF
>.|TRBJ1-4|TRBV6-5|13|TRBD1
TGTGCCAGCAGAGGGACAGTCAATGAAAAACTGTTTTTT
CASRGTVNEKLFF
>.|TRBJ1-1|TRBV18|15|.
TGTGCCAGCTCACTCGACAGTTCTATGAACACTGAAGCTTTCTTT
CASSLDSSMNTEAFF
>once|TRBJ2-4|TRBV7-9|13|.
TGTGCCAGCAGCTCCCTAGGGCGGGACATTCAGTACTTC
CASSSLGRDIQYF
>.|TRBJ2-5|TRBV12-5|13|.
TGTGCTAGTGGTTCAGGGAACCAAGAGACCCAGTACTTC
CASGSGNQETQYF
>.|TRBJ1-2|TRBV19|12|.
TGTGCCAGTAGTAAAAGTGGCTATGGCTACACCTTC
CASSKSGYGYTF
>.|TRBJ2-2|TRBV4-2|17|TRBD2
TGTGCCAGCAGCCAAGGACTAGCGGGGGTGAACACCGGGGAGCTGTTTTTT
CASSQGLAGVNTGELFF
>.|TRBJ2-5|TRBV15|15|TRBD2
TGTGCCACAAGGACGGGACTAGCGGACCAAGAGACCCAGTACTTC
CATRTGLADQETQYF
>.|TRBJ2-2|TRBV7-2|15|TRBD2
TGTGCCAGCAGCTCCCCGGGAGGGGGCACCGGGGAGCTGTTTTTT
CASSSPGGGTGELFF
>.|TRBJ1-1|TRBV6-2/TRBV6-3|14|.
TGTGCCAGCAGTTCGGACTGGAGTAACACTGAAGCTTTCTTT
CASSSDWSNTEAFF
>.|TRBJ1-2|TRBV7-9|15|.
TGTGCCAGCCAAAGGGGGGGACTTCAAACCTCTGGCTACACCTTC
CASQRGGLQTSGYTF
>.|TRBJ2-4|TRBV12-5|16|.
TGTGCTAGTGGTTTGGGGGGGACTCTAGCCAAAAACATTCAGTACTTC
CASGLGGTLAKNIQYF